A selection of T cell receptor beta chains follows, all from one sample in a study of patients and donors after allogeneic stem cell transplantation. TCRdb analysed the RT-PCR reads with MiXCR anew, one entry per CDR3 protein. In the table there are roughly 250,000 distinct CDR3 sequences, over 12% of which are singletons. Input material: blood, either unsorted or a sorted T cell fraction (not recorded which). The receptors come from a human donor who was either an allogeneic HSCT recipient or a stem cell or donor lymphocyte infusion donor (not recorded which). It is not recorded whose cells these are; they may come from a transplant donor. The CDR3 runs from the conserved cysteine through the conserved F or W. A D gene is named only where the DNA matches it firmly. Clone size is stated in some rows and not others, as once, few, many or a class when expanded.

v_call,d_call,j_call,clone_size,cdr3_length,cdr3_nt,cdr3_aa
TRBV29-1,-,TRBJ1-5,-,13,TGCAGCGTTAATCAGGGAATCAATCAGCCCCAGCATTTT,CSVNQGINQPQHF
TRBV12-3/TRBV12-4,-,TRBJ1-1,few,18,TGTGCCAGCACCTTAAAGGGGCAGCAAAAAACGATGAACACTGAAGCTTTCTTT,CASTLKGQQKTMNTEAFF
TRBV4-1,-,TRBJ1-4,-,17,TGCGCCAGCAGCCACGACGCCGCCGGGGGAACTAATGAAAAACTGTTTTTT,CASSHDAAGGTNEKLFF
TRBV5-6,-,TRBJ2-7,-,15,TGTGCCAGCAGTTACGACAAGGGTTATCCCTACGAGCAGTACTTC,CASSYDKGYPYEQYF
TRBV3-1,TRBD1,TRBJ2-7,many,13,TGTGCCAGCAGCTACAGGGGGCAGTACGAGCAGTACTTC,CASSYRGQYEQYF
TRBV29-1,-,TRBJ1-2,-,15,TGCAGCGTTGTAGGGGGGACGGGGGCGAACTATGGCTACACCTTC,CSVVGGTGANYGYTF
TRBV5-6,TRBD2,TRBJ2-3,many,15,TGTGCCAGCAGCTTGACCGGACTAGCGACAGATACGCAGTATTTT,CASSLTGLATDTQYF
TRBV4-3,TRBD1,TRBJ1-3,few,18,TGCGCCAGCAGCCAAGATGGGGGGCAGGGGGCTTATGGAAACACCATATATTTT,CASSQDGGQGAYGNTIYF
TRBV4-1,TRBD1,TRBJ1-2,few,16,TGCGCCAGCAGCCAAGCTGGAAGACAGGGTGGCTATGGCTACACCTTC,CASSQAGRQGGYGYTF
TRBV27,-,TRBJ1-5,-,16,TGTGCCAGCAGCCGGGGGGCAGGGGTGAGGGTTCAGCCCCAGCATTTT,CASSRGAGVRVQPQHF
TRBV11-3,-,TRBJ1-1,few,15,TGTGCCAGCAGCTTAGAAAGCTTGGGTCTCGCTGAAGCTTTCTTT,CASSLESLGLAEAFF
TRBV5-4,TRBD1,TRBJ2-3,-,15,TGTGCCAGCAGCCTAGACAGGGGTTGGACAGATACGCAGTATTTT,CASSLDRGWTDTQYF
TRBV4-1,-,TRBJ1-1,many,14,TGCGCCAGCAGCGGCCCCCTCCGGAACACTGAAGCTTTCTTT,CASSGPLRNTEAFF
TRBV30,-,TRBJ1-4,few,14,TGTGCCTGGAGTCTTTCCAGGGGAGGTGAAAAACTGTTTTTT,CAWSLSRGGEKLFF
TRBV3-1,TRBD2,TRBJ2-7,-,17,TGTGCCAGCAGCGCGGGACTAGCGGGAGCATTAACCTACGAGCAGTACTTC,CASSAGLAGALTYEQYF
TRBV29-1,-,TRBJ1-2,many,13,TGCAGCTCGAGGGCTGGGGGCTCCTATGGCTACACCTTC,CSSRAGGSYGYTF
TRBV11-1,TRBD1,TRBJ2-3,few,16,TGTGCCAGCAGCCCGGGGACAGGGTTAAGCACAGATACGCAGTATTTT,CASSPGTGLSTDTQYF
TRBV29-1,-,TRBJ2-1,many,15,TGCAGCGTTGACTCGGTGGGCAGGGTCTACAATGAGCAGTTCTTC,CSVDSVGRVYNEQFF
TRBV7-2,TRBD1,TRBJ1-2,few,15,TGTGCCAGCTGCCCGACTCCAGGGGGCAACTATGGCTACACCTTC,CASCPTPGGNYGYTF
TRBV14,-,TRBJ2-3,many,13,TGTGCCAGCAGCCTTATGACAGGCGATACGCAGTATTTT,CASSLMTGDTQYF
TRBV18,-,TRBJ2-3,many,15,TGTGCCAGCTCACGAGACAGGTCCCGGACAGATACGCAGTATTTT,CASSRDRSRTDTQYF
TRBV2,TRBD1,TRBJ2-7,-,14,TGTGCCAGCACCGGGGGACAGGGGCCCTACGAGCAGTACTTC,CASTGGQGPYEQYF
TRBV5-6,TRBD1,TRBJ2-5,few,15,TGTGCCAGCAGCGCGGGACAGGGGAAAGGGGAGACCCAGTACTTC,CASSAGQGKGETQYF
TRBV5-1,TRBD2,TRBJ2-1,many,14,TGCGCCAGCAGCACGGGACTAGCCCAGGAAGAGCAGTTCTTC,CASSTGLAQEEQFF